This passage covers 18 T cell receptor beta chains from one sample sequenced in a study of PD-1 blockade in mismatch repair-deficient tumors. The data were produced by immunoSEQ multiplex PCR, yet TCRdb's version contains in-frame clones alone and is incomplete. The sample has 120,000 or so clones; around 87% are singletons. Specimen: peripheral blood, collected 44 weeks after starting pembrolizumab. Receptors originate from an adult with mismatch repair-deficient cancer.

The chain combines TRBV19 with TRBJ2-4, with TRBD2 matching 7 bases. Per the germline V gene, CDR1 is LNHDA and CDR2 is SQIVND (reference sequence). The CDR3 has 18 amino acids. The junction had 9 bases not matched to a gene; V was cut back by 1 base and J by 0 bases. Here the CDR3 DNA reads TGTGCCAGTAGTATAGGGGGAGCGGGGCTTCTAGCCAAAAACATTCAGTACTTC. Its protein product is CASSIGGAGLLAKNIQYF.

This clone was detected only once. The gene calls are TRBV7-9 and TRBJ2-2; D is ambiguous. Germline V gives CDR1 SEHNR, CDR2 FQNEAQ (reference sequence). The length of the CDR3 is 19 residues. V lost 4 bases to trimming and J lost 0 bases, with 21 bases between them. CDR3 nucleotide sequence: TGTGCCAGCAGCTCTCGAAGGTATCATAACTTCCCGAACACCGGGGAGCTGTTTTTT. Translated, it gives CASSSRRYHNFPNTGELFF.

This clone was observed a few times. The chain carries TRBV29-1 and TRBJ1-2, with D unclear. The germline V gene encodes CDR1 SQVTM and CDR2 ANQGSEA. Trimming shortened V by 8 bases and J by 3 bases, and 16 bases separated the two germline ends. The CDR3 is made up of 13 amino acids. DNA for the CDR3: TGCAGCTCCCGAAGGGTTGAAGACTATGGCTACACCTTC. The encoded protein is CSSRRVEDYGYTF.

The rearrangement uses TRBV28 and TRBJ2-7; D perhaps matches TRBD2 (6 bases). The length of the CDR3 is 15 residues. Between the trimmed V and J ends, which lost 3 bases and 0 bases, there was a span of 12 bases. Germline V gene sequence: CDR1 MDHEN, CDR2 SYDVKM. The CDR3 loop is CASSFRGWSSYEQYF. DNA for the CDR3: TGTGCCAGCAGTTTCCGGGGGTGGAGCTCCTACGAGCAGTACTTC.

The J gene is TRBJ2-5, the V gene TRBV29-1; D ambiguous. Trimming removed 2 bases at V and 5 bases at J, with 3 bases between. The CDR3 runs to 10 residues. Germline V lookup: CDR1 SQVTM, CDR2 ANQGSEA. The CDR3 loop reads CSVERETQYF. As DNA, the CDR3 is TGCAGCGTTGAACGGGAGACCCAGTACTTC.

The genes are TRBV5-5 and TRBJ2-1, with 8 bases lining up with TRBD2. The CDR3 has 18 residues. The V and J ends lost 1 base and 2 bases, in that order; junction bases with no gene match: 11. Germline V gives CDR1 SGHKS, CDR2 YYEKEE (reference sequence). CDR3 region: CASSLRVGELAAYNEQFF. In nucleotides, the CDR3 is TGTGCCAGCAGCTTGCGCGTGGGGGAACTAGCGGCCTACAATGAGCAGTTCTTC.

The rearrangement joins TRBV18 to TRBJ2-1; TRBD1 agrees at 11 bases. After removal of 2 bases from V and 7 bases from J, the junction contained 4 bases not matched to a gene. The CDR3 is 15 residues long. Germline CDR1 KGHSH, CDR2 LQKENI. CDR3 nucleotides: TGTGCCAGCTCACCAGGACAGGGGGCTGGGAATGAGCAGTTCTTC. Protein: CASSPGQGAGNEQFF.

This rearrangement joins TRBV19 to TRBJ2-7, with TRBD1 identical over 8 bases. The CDR3 covers 15 residues. V lost 2 bases, J lost 2 bases, and 5 bases stayed unmatched. Germline-derived CDR1 and CDR2 are LNHDA and SQIVND (reference sequence). CDR3 DNA: TGTGCCAGTAGTATAACGGGGACAGGTACCTACGAGCAGTACTTC. This translates into CASSITGTGTYEQYF.

The chain carries TRBV19 and TRBJ2-7, with 10 bases lining up with TRBD1. This CDR3 has 14 residues. The trim removed 7 bases at V and 4 bases at J, leaving 7 bases unmatched. Germline CDR1 and CDR2: LNHDA and SQIVND (reference sequence). CDR3 sequence reads: CASTPGQGQYEQYF. Written as DNA, the CDR3 is TGTGCCAGTACCCCGGGACAGGGGCAATACGAGCAGTACTTC. Drawing the rest from reference TRBV19 and TRBJ2-7, the complete variable domain is DGGITQSPKYLFRKEGQNVTLSCEQNLNHDAMYWYRQDPGQGLRLIYYSQIVNDFQKGDIAEGYSVSREKKESFPLTVTSAQKNPTAFYLCASTPGQGQYEQYFGPGTRLTVT.

J is TRBJ2-1 and V is TRBV28; no reliable D call. The V end lost 6 bases, the J end lost 4 bases, and 7 bases lay between the germline ends. Per the germline V gene, CDR1 is MDHEN and CDR2 is SYDVKM. This CDR3 region has 12 residues. CDR3 sequence: CASSTNYNEQFF. In nucleotides, the CDR3 is TGTGCCAGCAGCACGAATTACAATGAGCAGTTCTTC.

The V gene is TRBV4-2, the J gene TRBJ2-2, with D unclear. Germline CDR1 and CDR2: LGHNA and YNFKEQ. V lost 0 bases to trimming and J lost 4 bases, with 6 bases between them. The CDR3 covers 14 residues. CDR3 amino acids: CASSQDFTTGELFF. CDR3 DNA sequence: TGTGCCAGCAGCCAAGATTTCACCACCGGGGAGCTGTTTTTT.

The chain is built from TRBV18 and TRBJ2-5; D perhaps matches TRBD2 (5 bases). In germline, CDR1 is KGHSH, CDR2 LQKENI. CDR3 length: 12 residues. The ends were cut back, 2 bases at V and 7 bases at J, with 8 bases in the middle. Here the CDR3 reads CASSPEGRTQYF. CDR3 DNA sequence: TGTGCCAGCTCACCAGAGGGTCGGACCCAGTACTTC.

Here the CDR3 DNA reads TGTGCCACCAGAATTCAGGGGCATACCGCGGATACGCAGTATTTT. This gives the protein CATRIQGHTADTQYF. This rearrangement joins TRBV15 to TRBJ2-3; D is perhaps TRBD1 (6 bases). Germline V gives CDR1 LNHNV, CDR2 YYDKDF (reference sequence). The CDR3 length is 15 residues. V lost 6 bases and J lost 6, with 19 bases in between.

The chain carries TRBV6-5 and TRBJ1-4; D remains ambiguous. The CDR3 spans 13 residues. V lost 2 bases, J lost 8 bases, and 9 bases lay in between. In germline, CDR1 is MNHEY, CDR2 SVGAGI. This CDR3 reads CASSYTSREKLFF. DNA for the CDR3: TGTGCCAGCAGTTACACCAGCCGGGAAAAACTGTTTTTT.

The J gene is TRBJ2-7, the V gene TRBV7-9; no firm D call. The V and J ends lost 5 bases and 7 bases respectively, with 12 bases between them. Germline assignment: CDR1 SEHNR and CDR2 FQNEAQ (reference sequence). The CDR3 consists of 12 residues. In nucleotides, the CDR3 is TGTGCCAGCAGCCTCCCCGGGCGGGAGCAGTACTTC. Translated: CASSLPGREQYF.

The V call is TRBV5-5, the J call TRBJ2-7; D gene unclear. The CDR3 has 12 residues. The V end lost 0 bases, the J end lost 3 bases, and 4 bases lay between the germline ends. Germline V gene sequence: CDR1 SGHKS, CDR2 YYEKEE (reference sequence). The CDR3 reads CASSLGDYEQYF. As DNA, the CDR3 is TGTGCCAGCAGCTTGGGTGACTACGAGCAGTACTTC.

The rearrangement uses TRBV9 and TRBJ2-7; no firm D call. CDR1 is SGDLS and CDR2 is YYNGEE in the germline V gene. V lost 0 bases and J lost 2, with 12 bases in between. The CDR3 runs to 15 residues. The CDR3 region is CASSVASASTYEQYF. CDR3 nucleotide sequence: TGTGCCAGCAGCGTAGCTTCAGCGTCAACCTACGAGCAGTACTTC.

The chain carries TRBV6-5 and TRBJ2-7; possibly TRBD1 for D (6 bases). Trimming stripped 6 bases from V and 1 base from J, with 13 bases between. The CDR3 runs to 14 residues. Per the germline V gene, CDR1 is MNHEY and CDR2 is SVGAGI. The CDR3 reads CASSYRQESYEQYF. The CDR3 nucleotides are TGTGCCAGCAGCTATAGACAGGAATCCTACGAGCAGTACTTC.